This TCR beta chain is from a study of blood T cell repertoires in COVID-19. As for the study in general: PBMCs, B-cell-depleted T cells, or T cells provided the cDNA or gDNA that made up the material.

Under the authors' procedure: The assay estimated nucleated cells by amplifying reference gene primers. The data were produced by immunoSEQ multiplex PCR, yet TCRdb's version contains in-frame clones alone and is incomplete. That table gives V, J and clone size, and the DNA gave D and trimming. The sample carries some 150,000 clones, roughly 80% recorded once. The germline CDR1 and CDR2 sequences are SGHKS and YYEKEE (reference sequence). The CDR3 sequence is 14 residues long. Trimming removed 6 bases from V and 4 bases from J; junction bases left unmatched: 6. Sequencing used peripheral blood. The chain employs TRBV5-5 and TRBJ2-2; the match to TRBD1 covers 7 bases. This receptor was identified in a human donor in a cohort sampled during active COVID-19. DNA of the CDR3: TGTGCCAGCAACCAAGGGACAGTCACCGGGGAGCTGTTTTTT. The encoded protein is CASNQGTVTGELFF. Drawing the rest from reference TRBV5-5 and TRBJ2-2, the complete variable domain is DAGVTQSPTHLIKTRGQQVTLRCSPISGHKSVSWYQQVLGQGPQFIFQYYEKEERGRGNFPDRFSARQFPNYSSELNVNALLLGDSALYLCASNQGTVTGELFFGEGSRLTVL.